The rows below give T cell receptor beta chains drawn from one sample of a study of blood T cells in healthy people across ages. TCRdb used MiXCR to reprocess the 5' RACE reads, holding one entry per CDR3 protein. The table has hundreds of thousands of distinct CDR3 sequences, about 53% seen once; the top ten hold about 42%. Source material: blood. The source of these receptors is a man older than 75 in good health. The CDR3 runs from the conserved cysteine through the conserved F or W. For some rows the clone size is stated as once, few or many, or as a class when expanded; others skip it.

v_gene,j_gene,abundance,CDR3aa
TRBV29-1,TRBJ2-7,NA,CSVGGRDRGYEQYF
TRBV7-2,TRBJ1-6,few,CASQDRGYYNSPLHF
TRBV20-1,TRBJ2-1,once,CSAPGTGGSNLYNEQFF
TRBV7-2,TRBJ2-3,NA,CASSSLAGHFTDTQYF
TRBV29-1,TRBJ2-1,NA,CSVEDPRDSPSSDNEQFF
TRBV6-1,TRBJ2-7,few,CASSGPIILYEQYF
TRBV6-6,TRBJ2-5,few,CASSYGQETQYF
TRBV7-9,TRBJ1-4,few,CASIQGATNEKLFF
TRBV20-1,TRBJ2-7,NA,CSARGLEAYEQYF
TRBV7-2,TRBJ2-5,NA,CASSKAPLGQGAETQYF
TRBV9,TRBJ2-1,NA,CASSVTPGQGGNEQFF
TRBV10-3,TRBJ2-3,many,CAIREDTDTQYF
TRBV5-1,TRBJ2-7,once,CASSTGLAQTEQYF
TRBV21-1,TRBJ1-6,NA,CASSKHVRQNNSPLHF
TRBV7-2,TRBJ2-3,few,CASSLRPGLATDTQYF
TRBV4-2,TRBJ2-1,once,CASSPTSGSFNEQFF
TRBV18,TRBJ2-1,NA,CASSTQVATAYNEQFF
TRBV6-6,TRBJ2-5,NA,CASSGGQGAREQYF
TRBV7-9,TRBJ2-2,NA,CASSLAQGFGTGNTGELFF
TRBV24-1,TRBJ1-5,NA,CATSDPDGNQPQHF
TRBV3-1,TRBJ2-1,NA,CASSQVSWDYYNEQFF
TRBV5-4,TRBJ1-1,NA,CASSLKMVNTEAFF
TRBV6-5,TRBJ1-1,NA,CASSYRSIGRNAEAFF
TRBV7-2,TRBJ2-1,NA,CASTVGPISYNEQFF
TRBV9,TRBJ2-5,NA,CASTGAQETQYF
TRBV30,TRBJ1-2,few,CAGSTGIGYTF
TRBV20-1,TRBJ2-1,NA,CSAAGVTYNEQFF
TRBV15,TRBJ2-7,few,CATSRDGDQIYEQYF
TRBV10-3,TRBJ1-2,NA,CAISEVAGRGYTF
TRBV29-1,TRBJ1-2,NA,CSSGTTYGYTF
TRBV5-1,TRBJ2-1,NA,CASSFRPAGTSSYNEQFF
TRBV5-1,TRBJ2-5,NA,CASSSGTSGVETQYF
TRBV6-1,NA,NA,CASSENSGTIEQYF
TRBV28,TRBJ1-1,NA,CASSFSGQTEAFF
TRBV5-1,TRBJ1-2,NA,CASSLEIGANYGYTF
TRBV5-1,TRBJ1-1,NA,CASFQGPMNTEAFF
TRBV5-1,TRBJ2-5,NA,CASSLDLAEETQYF
TRBV4-1,TRBJ1-2,NA,CASSQVGTGEDTF
TRBV11-2,TRBJ2-1,NA,CASSLDPPHSSYNEQFF
TRBV5-1,TRBJ2-5,NA,CASSPGFGQETQYF
TRBV12-3/TRBV12-4,TRBJ2-7,few,CASSLGDIEQYF
TRBV20-1,TRBJ1-1,NA,CSATTLDTEAFF
TRBV20-1,TRBJ2-1,NA,CSARPGLAVYNEQFF
TRBV30,TRBJ2-1,once,CAWSYDGTSGSEQFF
TRBV20-1,TRBJ2-6,few,CSARDPRGSVLTF
TRBV6-6,TRBJ2-1,few,CASRRGSAHEQFF
TRBV20-1,TRBJ2-7,NA,CSAEDRGSEIKYF
TRBV6-1,TRBJ1-1,NA,CASTYGGEADMNTEAFF
TRBV18,TRBJ2-3,NA,CASSPGTSGPTGTDTQYF
TRBV2,TRBJ2-2,NA,CASGRQGADTGELFF
TRBV6-5,TRBJ2-4,NA,CASSTGTGKNIQYF
TRBV7-8,TRBJ2-6,once,CASSGRAIPSGANVLTF